The sequence of this T cell receptor (beta chain) was determined in a study of blood T cell repertoires in COVID-19. This CDR3 contains 17 residues. After removal of 4 bases from V and 7 bases from J, the junction contained 13 bases not matched to a gene. Germline CDR1 is SGHNT and CDR2 is YYREEE (reference sequence). Authors' data handling: Reference gene primer amplification yielded estimated nucleated cell counts. Method: immunoSEQ multiplex PCR; TCRdb's copy keeps in-frame clones and lacks some. Clone size and the V and J calls come from that table; the DNA yielded D and trimming. The sample has roughly 200,000 clones; 82% are singletons.

Input material: peripheral blood. This clonotype originated in a woman at least 80 years old with COVID-19, enrolled during active disease. V is TRBV5-4 and J is TRBJ2-1, with TRBD2 identical over 11 bases. CDR3 nucleotide sequence: TGTGCCAGCAGCCACACATTTATAGCGGGGGGGTTAAATGAGCAGTTCTTC. As protein: CASSHTFIAGGLNEQFF.